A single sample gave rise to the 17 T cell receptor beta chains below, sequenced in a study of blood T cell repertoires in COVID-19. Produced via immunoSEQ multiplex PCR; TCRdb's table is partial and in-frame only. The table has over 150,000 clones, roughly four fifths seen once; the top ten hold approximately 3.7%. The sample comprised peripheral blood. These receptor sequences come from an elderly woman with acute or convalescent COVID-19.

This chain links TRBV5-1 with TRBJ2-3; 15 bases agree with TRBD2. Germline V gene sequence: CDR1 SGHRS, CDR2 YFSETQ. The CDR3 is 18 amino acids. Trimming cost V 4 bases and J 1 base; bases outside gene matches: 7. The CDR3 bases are TGCGCCAGCAGCCCGGGACTAGCGGGGGGCCTACGCACAGATACGCAGTATTTT. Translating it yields CASSPGLAGGLRTDTQYF. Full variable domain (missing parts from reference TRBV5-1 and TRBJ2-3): KAGVTQTPRYLIKTRGQQVTLSCSPISGHRSVSWYQQTPGQGLQFLFEYFSETQRNKGNFPGRFSGRQFSNSRSEMNVSTLELGDSALYLCASSPGLAGGLRTDTQYFGPGTRLTVL.

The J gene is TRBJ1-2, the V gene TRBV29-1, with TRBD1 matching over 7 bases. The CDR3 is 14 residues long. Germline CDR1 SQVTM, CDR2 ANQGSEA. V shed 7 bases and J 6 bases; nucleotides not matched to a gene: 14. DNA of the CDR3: TGCAGCGCACCCAGGGCAGGGGGGCGCGATGGCTACACCTTC. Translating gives CSAPRAGGRDGYTF.

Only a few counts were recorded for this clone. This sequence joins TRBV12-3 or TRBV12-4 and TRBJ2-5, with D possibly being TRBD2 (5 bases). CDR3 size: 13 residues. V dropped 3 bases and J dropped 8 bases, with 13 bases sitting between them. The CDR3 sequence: CASSLGSGGTQYF. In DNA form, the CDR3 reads TGTGCCAGCAGTTTGGGAAGCGGAGGAACCCAGTACTTC.

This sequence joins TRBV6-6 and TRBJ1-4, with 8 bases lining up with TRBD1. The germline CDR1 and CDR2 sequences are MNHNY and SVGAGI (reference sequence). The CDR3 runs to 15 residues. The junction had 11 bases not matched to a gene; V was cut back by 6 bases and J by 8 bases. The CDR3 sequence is CASRPRDRSGEKLFF. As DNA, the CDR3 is TGTGCCAGCAGACCACGGGACAGGAGCGGAGAAAAACTGTTTTTT.

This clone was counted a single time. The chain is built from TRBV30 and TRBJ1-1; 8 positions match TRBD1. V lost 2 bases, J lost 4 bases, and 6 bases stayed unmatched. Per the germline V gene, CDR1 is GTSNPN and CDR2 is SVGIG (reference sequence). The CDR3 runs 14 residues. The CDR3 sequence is CAWSRDRGFTEAFF. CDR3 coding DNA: TGTGCCTGGAGTCGAGACAGGGGTTTCACTGAAGCTTTCTTT.

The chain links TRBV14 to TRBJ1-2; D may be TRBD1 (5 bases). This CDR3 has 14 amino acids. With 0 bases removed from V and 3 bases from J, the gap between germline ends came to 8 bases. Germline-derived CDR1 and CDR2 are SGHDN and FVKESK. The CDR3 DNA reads TGTGCCAGCAGCCAAGAAGTCAGGGACTATGGCTACACCTTC. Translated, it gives CASSQEVRDYGYTF.

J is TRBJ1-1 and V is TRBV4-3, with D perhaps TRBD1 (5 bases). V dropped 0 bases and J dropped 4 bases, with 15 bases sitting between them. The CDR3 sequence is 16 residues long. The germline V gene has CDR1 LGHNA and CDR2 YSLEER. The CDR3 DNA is TGCGCCAGCAGCCAAGATACGGGCCTTCAGGGCACTGAAGCTTTCTTT. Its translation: CASSQDTGLQGTEAFF.

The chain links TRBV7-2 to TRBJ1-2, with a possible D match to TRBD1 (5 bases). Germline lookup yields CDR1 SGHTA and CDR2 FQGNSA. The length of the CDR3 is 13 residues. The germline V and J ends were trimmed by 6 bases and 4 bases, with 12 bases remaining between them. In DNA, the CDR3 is TGTGCCAGCAGGGGGGGAGTGACCTATGGCTACACCTTC. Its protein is CASRGGVTYGYTF.

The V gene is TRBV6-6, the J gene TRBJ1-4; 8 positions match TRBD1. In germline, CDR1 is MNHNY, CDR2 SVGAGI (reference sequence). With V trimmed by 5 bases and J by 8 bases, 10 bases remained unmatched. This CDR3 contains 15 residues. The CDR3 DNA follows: TGTGCCAGCAGTACCCCCCAGGGGGCGGGGGAAAAACTGTTTTTT. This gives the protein CASSTPQGAGEKLFF.

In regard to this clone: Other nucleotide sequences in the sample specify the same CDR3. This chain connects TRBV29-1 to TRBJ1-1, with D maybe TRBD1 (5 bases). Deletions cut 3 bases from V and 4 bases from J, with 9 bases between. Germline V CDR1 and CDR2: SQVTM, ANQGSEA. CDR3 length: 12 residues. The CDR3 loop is CSVDRGGTEAFF. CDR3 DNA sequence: TGCAGCGTTGACCGGGGGGGCACTGAAGCTTTCTTT.

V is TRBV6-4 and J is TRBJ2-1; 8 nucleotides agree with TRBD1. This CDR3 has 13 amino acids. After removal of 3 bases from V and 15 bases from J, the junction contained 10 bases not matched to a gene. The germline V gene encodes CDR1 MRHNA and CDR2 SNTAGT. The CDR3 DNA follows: TGTGCCAGCAGTGAAGATCTAGGGACAGGAAGGTTCTTC. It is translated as CASSEDLGTGRFF.

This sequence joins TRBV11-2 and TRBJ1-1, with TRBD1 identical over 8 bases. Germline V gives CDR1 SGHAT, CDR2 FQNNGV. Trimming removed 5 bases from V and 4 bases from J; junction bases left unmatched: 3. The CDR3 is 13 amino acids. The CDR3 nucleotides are TGTGCCAGCAGCCCAGGGACAGGCACTGAAGCTTTCTTT. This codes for CASSPGTGTEAFF.

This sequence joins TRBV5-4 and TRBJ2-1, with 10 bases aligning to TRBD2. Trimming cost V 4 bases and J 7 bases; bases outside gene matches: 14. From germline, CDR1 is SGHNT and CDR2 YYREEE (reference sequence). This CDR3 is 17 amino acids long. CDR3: CASSHTRTSGIGNEQFF. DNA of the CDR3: TGTGCCAGCAGCCACACCCGAACTAGCGGGATAGGAAATGAGCAGTTCTTC.

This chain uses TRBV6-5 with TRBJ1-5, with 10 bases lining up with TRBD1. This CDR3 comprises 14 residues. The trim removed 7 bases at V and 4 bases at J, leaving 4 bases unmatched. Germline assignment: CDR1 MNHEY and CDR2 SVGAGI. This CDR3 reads CASTGQGGNQPQHF. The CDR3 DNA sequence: TGTGCCAGCACCGGACAGGGGGGAAATCAGCCCCAGCATTTT.

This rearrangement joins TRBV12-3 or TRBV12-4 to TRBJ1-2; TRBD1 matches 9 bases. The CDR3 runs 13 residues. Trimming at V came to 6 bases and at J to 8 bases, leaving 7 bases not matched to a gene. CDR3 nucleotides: TGTGCCAGCAGGACGACAGGGGGTCAGGGCTACACCTTC. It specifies CASRTTGGQGYTF.

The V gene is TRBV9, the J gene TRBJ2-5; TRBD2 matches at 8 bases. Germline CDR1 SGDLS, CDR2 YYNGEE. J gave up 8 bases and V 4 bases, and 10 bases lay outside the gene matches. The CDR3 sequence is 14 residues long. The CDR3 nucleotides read TGTGCCAGCAGCATAGGACTAGCACAGAAAACCCAGTACTTC. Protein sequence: CASSIGLAQKTQYF.

The CDR3 loop reads CASSRKTGLGQPQHF. CDR3 in DNA: TGTGCCAGCAGCAGAAAGACAGGCCTGGGACAGCCCCAGCATTTT. The chain couples TRBV5-6 to TRBJ1-5; D perhaps matches TRBD1 (6 bases). Germline values: CDR1 SGHDT, CDR2 YYEEEE. There are 15 residues in the CDR3. V shed 4 bases and J shed 7 bases, with 18 bases lying between them.